This is a list of T cell receptor beta chains from one sample in a study of T cell responses to AZD1222 COVID-19 vaccine. Using immunoSEQ multiplex PCR, the repertoire was profiled, and TCRdb retains in-frame clones only, with some absent. The repertoire holds 100,000 or so clones, with roughly 90% as singletons. Here the sequenced sample was peripheral blood, taken on day 0 of AZD1222 vaccination. Receptors originate from an adult in good health. The CDR3 runs from the conserved cysteine through the conserved F or W. Each record gives: J gene, D gene, V gene, clone size, CDR3 protein, CDR3 DNA. A D gene is named only where the DNA matches it firmly. Only some rows state a clone size, as once, few, many or a class for expanded clones.

>TRBJ2-3|.|TRBV28|.
CASIHRSRDTQYF
TGTGCCAGCATTCATCGGAGCAGAGATACGCAGTATTTT
>TRBJ2-7|.|TRBV30|once
CAWSTVGSYEQYF
TGTGCCTGGAGTACGGTCGGCTCCTACGAGCAGTACTTC
>TRBJ1-5|.|TRBV2|once
CASRFRMRDNQPQHF
TGTGCCAGCAGATTCAGGATGAGGGACAATCAGCCCCAGCATTTT
>TRBJ2-3|TRBD2|TRBV6-1|.
CASSEGLAGADTQYF
TGTGCCAGCAGTGAAGGACTAGCGGGAGCAGATACGCAGTATTTT
>TRBJ1-2|TRBD1|TRBV5-1|.
CASSSGQGYGYTF
TGCGCCAGCAGCTCAGGACAGGGCTATGGCTACACCTTC
>TRBJ2-7|.|TRBV3-1/TRBV3-2|few
CASSQVYYEQYF
TGTGCCAGCAGCCAAGTGTACTACGAGCAGTACTTC
>TRBJ1-2|.|TRBV19|.
CASTPLPPNGYTF
TGTGCCAGTACCCCGCTCCCCCCGAACGGCTACACCTTC
>TRBJ1-6|.|TRBV3-1/TRBV3-2|.
CASSHSTGGGNVSPLHF
TGTGCCAGCAGCCACTCCACGGGTGGAGGGAATGTTTCACCCCTCCACTTT
>TRBJ1-1|.|TRBV18|.
CASSPGGRNTEAFF
TGTGCCAGCTCACCAGGGGGACGGAACACTGAAGCTTTCTTT
>TRBJ1-3|.|TRBV7-3|.
CASSLTGGNSGNTIYF
TGTGCCAGCAGCTTAACGGGAGGGAACTCTGGAAACACCATATATTTT
>TRBJ2-1|TRBD2|TRBV25-1|.
CASRGTSGRWNEQFF
TGTGCCAGCAGGGGGACTAGCGGGAGGTGGAATGAGCAGTTCTTC
>TRBJ1-3|.|TRBV3-1/TRBV3-2|.
CASSREGSGNTIYF
TGTGCCAGCAGCCGGGAGGGGTCTGGAAACACCATATATTTT
>TRBJ2-1|TRBD2|TRBV19|.
CASSINEAAGGNEQFF
TGTGCCAGTAGTATCAATGAGGCGGCCGGGGGGAATGAGCAGTTCTTC
>TRBJ2-5|.|TRBV19|.
CASSIGQANYQETQYF
TGTGCCAGTAGTATAGGCCAGGCGAACTACCAAGAGACCCAGTACTTC
>TRBJ2-1|.|TRBV18|.
CASSPPGQAYNEQFF
TGTGCCAGCTCACCCCCTGGGCAGGCCTACAATGAGCAGTTCTTC
>TRBJ1-1|.|TRBV4-2|.
CASSQEGSEAFF
TGTGCCAGCAGCCAAGAGGGGTCTGAAGCTTTCTTT
>TRBJ2-7|.|TRBV19|.
CASSLTGDYEQYF
TGTGCCAGTAGCCTAACGGGGGACTACGAGCAGTACTTC
>TRBJ2-1|TRBD2|TRBV7-9|.
CASSVGLAVVNEQFF
TGTGCCAGCAGCGTAGGACTAGCGGTAGTCAATGAGCAGTTCTTC
>TRBJ2-3|TRBD2|TRBV6-1|.
CASSVGTSARTDTQYF
TGTGCCAGCAGTGTAGGAACTAGCGCCCGCACAGATACGCAGTATTTT
>TRBJ1-1|TRBD1|TRBV5-6|.
CASSLWDRERTEAFF
TGTGCCAGCAGCTTGTGGGACAGGGAAAGGACTGAAGCTTTCTTT
>TRBJ2-3|.|TRBV5-1|.
CASSLAYVSERNRPSTDTQYF
TGCGCCAGCAGCTTGGCCTACGTTAGCGAGAGGAATAGGCCAAGCACAGATACGCAGTATTTT
>TRBJ2-4|TRBD1|TRBV19|few
CASSHLDRGINIQYF
TGTGCCAGTAGTCACCTCGACAGGGGGATAAACATTCAGTACTTC
>TRBJ2-3|TRBD1|TRBV5-1|.
CASRVQGTGTDTQYF
TGCGCCAGCAGAGTACAGGGGACGGGTACAGATACGCAGTATTTT
>TRBJ2-7|.|TRBV2|.
CASSERVTVTGQYF
TGTGCCAGCAGTGAGAGGGTGACAGTGACTGGGCAGTACTTC
>TRBJ1-2|.|TRBV19|.
CASSTTGTYGYTF
TGTGCCAGTAGTACGACAGGTACCTATGGCTACACCTTC
>TRBJ2-2|TRBD1|TRBV19|once
CASSNPGQHTGELFF
TGTGCCAGTAGTAACCCGGGACAGCACACCGGGGAGCTGTTTTTT
>TRBJ1-1|.|TRBV29-1|.
CSVEDREGEAFF
TGCAGCGTTGAAGATCGGGAGGGTGAAGCTTTCTTT
>TRBJ1-1|.|TRBV21-1|.
CASSKNRENTEAFF
TGTGCCAGCAGCAAAAACAGGGAGAACACTGAAGCTTTCTTT
>TRBJ1-2|TRBD1|TRBV19|few
CASSRTPGQGDYGYTF
TGTGCCAGTAGTAGGACTCCGGGACAGGGTGACTATGGCTACACCTTC